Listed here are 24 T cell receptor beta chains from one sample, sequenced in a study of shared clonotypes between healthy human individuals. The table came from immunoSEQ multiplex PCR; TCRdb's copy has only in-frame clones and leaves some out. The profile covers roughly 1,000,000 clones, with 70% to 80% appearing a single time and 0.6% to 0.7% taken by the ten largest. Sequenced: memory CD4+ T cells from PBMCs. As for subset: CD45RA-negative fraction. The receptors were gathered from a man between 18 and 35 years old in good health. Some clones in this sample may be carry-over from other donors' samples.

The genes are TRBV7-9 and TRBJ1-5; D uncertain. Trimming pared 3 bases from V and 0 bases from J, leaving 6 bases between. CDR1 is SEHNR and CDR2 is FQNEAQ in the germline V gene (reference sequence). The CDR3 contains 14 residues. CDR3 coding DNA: TGTGCCAGCAGCTTCTCCAATAGCAATCAGCCCCAGCATTTT. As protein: CASSFSNSNQPQHF.

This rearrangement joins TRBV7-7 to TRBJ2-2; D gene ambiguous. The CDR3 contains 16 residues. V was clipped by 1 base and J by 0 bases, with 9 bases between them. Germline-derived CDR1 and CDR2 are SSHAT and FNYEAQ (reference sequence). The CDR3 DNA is TGTGCCAGCAGCTTAGTTCCAGCGCCGAACACCGGGGAGCTGTTTTTT. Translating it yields CASSLVPAPNTGELFF.

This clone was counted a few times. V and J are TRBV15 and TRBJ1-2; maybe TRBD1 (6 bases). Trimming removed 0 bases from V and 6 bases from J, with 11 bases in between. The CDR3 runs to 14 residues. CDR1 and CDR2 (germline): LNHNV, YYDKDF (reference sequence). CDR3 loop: CATSRDRAGDGYTF. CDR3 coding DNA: TGTGCCACCAGCAGAGATCGGGCAGGGGATGGCTACACCTTC. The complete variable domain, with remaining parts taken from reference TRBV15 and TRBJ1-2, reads DAMVIQNPRYQVTQFGKPVTLSCSQTLNHNVMYWYQQKSSQAPKLLFHYYDKDFNNEADTPDNFQSRRPNTSFCFLDIRSPGLGDTAMYLCATSRDRAGDGYTFGSGTRLTVV.

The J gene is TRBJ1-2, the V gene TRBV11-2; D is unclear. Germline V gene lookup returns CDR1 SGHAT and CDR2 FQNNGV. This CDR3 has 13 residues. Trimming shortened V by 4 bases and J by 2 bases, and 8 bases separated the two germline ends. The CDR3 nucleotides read TGTGCCAGCAGCTCCCCCAGAAACTATGGCTACACCTTC. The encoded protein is CASSSPRNYGYTF.

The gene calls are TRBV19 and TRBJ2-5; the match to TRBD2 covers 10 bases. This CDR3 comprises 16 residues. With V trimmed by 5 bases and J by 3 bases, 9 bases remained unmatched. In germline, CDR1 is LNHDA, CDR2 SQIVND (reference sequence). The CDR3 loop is CASSLLAGVGEETQYF. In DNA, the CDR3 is TGTGCCAGTAGTTTGCTAGCGGGAGTCGGGGAAGAGACCCAGTACTTC. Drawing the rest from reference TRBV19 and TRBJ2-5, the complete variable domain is DGGITQSPKYLFRKEGQNVTLSCEQNLNHDAMYWYRQDPGQGLRLIYYSQIVNDFQKGDIAEGYSVSREKKESFPLTVTSAQKNPTAFYLCASSLLAGVGEETQYFGPGTRLLVL.

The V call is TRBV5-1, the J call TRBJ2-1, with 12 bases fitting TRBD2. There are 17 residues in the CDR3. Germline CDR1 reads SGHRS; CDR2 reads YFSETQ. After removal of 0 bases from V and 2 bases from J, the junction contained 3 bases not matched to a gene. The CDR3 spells CASSLAASGRAYNEQFF. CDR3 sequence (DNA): TGCGCCAGCAGCTTGGCGGCTAGCGGGAGGGCCTACAATGAGCAGTTCTTC.

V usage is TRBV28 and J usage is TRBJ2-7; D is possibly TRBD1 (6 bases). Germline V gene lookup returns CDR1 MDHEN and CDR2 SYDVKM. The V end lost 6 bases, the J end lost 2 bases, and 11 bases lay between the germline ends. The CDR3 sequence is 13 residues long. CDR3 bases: TGTGCCAGCAGGTTGACAGGAACCTACGAGCAGTACTTC. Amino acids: CASRLTGTYEQYF.

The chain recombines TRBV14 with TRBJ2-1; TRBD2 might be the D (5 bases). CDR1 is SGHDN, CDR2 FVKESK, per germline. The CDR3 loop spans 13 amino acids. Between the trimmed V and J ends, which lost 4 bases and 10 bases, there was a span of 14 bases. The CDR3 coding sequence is TGTGCCAGCAGCCGCGGACTGGCCAGGGAGCAGTTCTTC. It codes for CASSRGLAREQFF.

In nucleotides, the CDR3 is TGTGCCAGCAGTCTTGTCGACAGGGATTCCTACGAGCAGTACTTC. This codes for CASSLVDRDSYEQYF. The chain recombines TRBV28 with TRBJ2-7; TRBD1 aligns across 7 bases. The CDR3 sequence is 15 residues long. Per germline, CDR1 MDHEN and CDR2 SYDVKM. V shed 5 bases and J 1 base; nucleotides not matched to a gene: 8.

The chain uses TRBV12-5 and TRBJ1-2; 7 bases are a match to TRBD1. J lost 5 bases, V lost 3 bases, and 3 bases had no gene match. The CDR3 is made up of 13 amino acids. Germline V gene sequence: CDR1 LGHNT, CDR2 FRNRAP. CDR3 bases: TGTGCTAGTGGTTTAGGGACAGTTTATGGCTACACCTTC. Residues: CASGLGTVYGYTF.

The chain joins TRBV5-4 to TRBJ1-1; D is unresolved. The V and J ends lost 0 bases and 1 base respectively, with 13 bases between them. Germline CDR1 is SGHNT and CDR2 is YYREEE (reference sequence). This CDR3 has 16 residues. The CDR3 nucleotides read TGTGCCAGCAGCTTGGGGGGTGTACTTTCGAACACTGAAGCTTTCTTT. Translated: CASSLGGVLSNTEAFF. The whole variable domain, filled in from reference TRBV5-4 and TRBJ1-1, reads ETGVTQSPTHLIKTRGQQVTLRCSSQSGHNTVSWYQQALGQGPQFIFQYYREEENGRGNFPPRFSGLQFPNYSSELNVNALELDDSALYLCASSLGGVLSNTEAFFGQGTRLTVV.

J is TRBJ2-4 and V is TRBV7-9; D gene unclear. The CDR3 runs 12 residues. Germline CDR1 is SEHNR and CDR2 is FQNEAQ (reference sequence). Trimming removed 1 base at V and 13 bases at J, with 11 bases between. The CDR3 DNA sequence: TGTGCCAGCAGCTTAGACGTGGAGAACCAGTACTTC. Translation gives CASSLDVENQYF.

This CDR3 reads CASGEGARETQYF. CDR3 nucleotide sequence: TGTGCCAGCGGAGAAGGGGCGCGGGAGACCCAGTACTTC. The V call is TRBV28, the J call TRBJ2-5; tentative D call: TRBD1 (5 bases). The germline CDR1 and CDR2 sequences are MDHEN and SYDVKM. The CDR3 totals 13 residues. Trimming cost V 8 bases and J 5 bases, with 15 bases left between them.

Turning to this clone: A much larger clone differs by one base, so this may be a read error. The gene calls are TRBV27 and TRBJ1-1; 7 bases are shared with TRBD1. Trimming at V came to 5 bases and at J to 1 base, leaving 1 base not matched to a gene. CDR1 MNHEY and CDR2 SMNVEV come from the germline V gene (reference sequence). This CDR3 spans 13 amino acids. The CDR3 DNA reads TGTGCCAGCAGTCGGGACAGGAACACTGAAGCTTTCTTT. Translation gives CASSRDRNTEAFF.

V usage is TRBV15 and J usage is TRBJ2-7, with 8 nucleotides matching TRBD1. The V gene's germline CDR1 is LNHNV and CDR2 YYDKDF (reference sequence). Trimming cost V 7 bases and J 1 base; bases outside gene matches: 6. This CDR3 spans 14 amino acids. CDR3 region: CATTARQGSYEQYF. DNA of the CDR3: TGTGCCACCACCGCGAGACAGGGGTCCTACGAGCAGTACTTC.

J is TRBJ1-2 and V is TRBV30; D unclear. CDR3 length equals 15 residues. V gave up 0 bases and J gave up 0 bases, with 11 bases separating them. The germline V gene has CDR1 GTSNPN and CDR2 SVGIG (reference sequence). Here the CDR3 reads CAWSVNGLANYGYTF. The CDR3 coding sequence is TGTGCCTGGAGTGTGAACGGATTAGCTAACTATGGCTACACCTTC.

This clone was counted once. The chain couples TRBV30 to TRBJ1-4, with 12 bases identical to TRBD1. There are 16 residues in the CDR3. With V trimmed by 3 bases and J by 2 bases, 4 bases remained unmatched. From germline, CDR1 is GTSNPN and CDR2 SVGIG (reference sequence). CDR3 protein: CAWRGQGALTNEKLFF. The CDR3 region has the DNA TGTGCCTGGAGGGGACAGGGGGCGCTCACTAATGAAAAACTGTTTTTT.

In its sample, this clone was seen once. The CDR3 nucleotides read TGTGCCAGCAGCCCCGGACTAGCGGACACAGATACGCAGTATTTT. It codes for CASSPGLADTDTQYF. The chain couples TRBV4-2 to TRBJ2-3, with TRBD2 matching 10 bases. V lost 4 bases, J lost 2 bases, and 3 bases stayed unmatched. From germline, CDR1 is LGHNA and CDR2 YNFKEQ. The CDR3 totals 15 residues.

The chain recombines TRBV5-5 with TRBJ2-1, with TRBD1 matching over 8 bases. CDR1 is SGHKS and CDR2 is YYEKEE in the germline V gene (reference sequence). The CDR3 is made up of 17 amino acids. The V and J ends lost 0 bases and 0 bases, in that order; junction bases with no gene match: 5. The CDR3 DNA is TGTGCCAGCAGCTTGGCCCGGACAGGGATCTCCTACAATGAGCAGTTCTTC. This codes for CASSLARTGISYNEQFF.

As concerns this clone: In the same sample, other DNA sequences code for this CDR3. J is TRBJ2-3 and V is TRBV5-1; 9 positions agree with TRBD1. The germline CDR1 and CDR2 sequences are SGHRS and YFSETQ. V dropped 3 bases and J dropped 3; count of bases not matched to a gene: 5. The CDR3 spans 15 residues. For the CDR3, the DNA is TGCGCCAGCAGCTCGGGACAGGGTTTGACAGATACGCAGTATTTT. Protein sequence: CASSSGQGLTDTQYF.

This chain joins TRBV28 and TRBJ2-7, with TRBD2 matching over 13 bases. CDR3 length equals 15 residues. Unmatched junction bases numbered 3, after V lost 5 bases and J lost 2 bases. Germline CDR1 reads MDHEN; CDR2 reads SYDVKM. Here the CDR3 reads CASSPGTSGAYEQYF. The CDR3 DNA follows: TGTGCCAGCAGTCCCGGGACTAGCGGGGCCTACGAGCAGTACTTC.

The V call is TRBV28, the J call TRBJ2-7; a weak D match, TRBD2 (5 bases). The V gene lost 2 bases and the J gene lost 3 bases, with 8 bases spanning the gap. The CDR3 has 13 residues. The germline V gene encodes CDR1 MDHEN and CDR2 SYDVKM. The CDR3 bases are TGTGCCAGCAGTTTAGTCGGGGACTACGAGCAGTACTTC. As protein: CASSLVGDYEQYF. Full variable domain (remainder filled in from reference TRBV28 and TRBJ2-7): DVKVTQSSRYLVKRTGEKVFLECVQDMDHENMFWYRQDPGLGLRLIYFSYDVKMKEKGDIPEGYSVSREKKERFSLILESASTNQTSMYLCASSLVGDYEQYFGPGTRLTVT.

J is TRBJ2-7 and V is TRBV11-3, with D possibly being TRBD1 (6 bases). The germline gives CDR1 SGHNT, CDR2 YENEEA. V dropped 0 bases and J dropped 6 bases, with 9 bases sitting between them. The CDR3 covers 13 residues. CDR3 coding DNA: TGTGCCAGCAGCTTAGATGAAGGGGGCGAGCAGTACTTC. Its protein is CASSLDEGGEQYF.

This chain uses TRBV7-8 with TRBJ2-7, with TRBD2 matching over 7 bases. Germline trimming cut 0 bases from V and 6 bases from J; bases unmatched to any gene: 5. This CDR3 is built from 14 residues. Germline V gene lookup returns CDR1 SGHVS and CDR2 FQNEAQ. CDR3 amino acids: CASSLAGGKGEQYF. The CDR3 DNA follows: TGTGCCAGCAGCTTAGCCGGGGGGAAAGGCGAGCAGTACTTC. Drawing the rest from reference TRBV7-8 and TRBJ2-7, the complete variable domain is GAGVSQSPRYKVAKRGQDVALRCDPISGHVSLFWYQQALGQGPEFLTYFQNEAQLDKSGLPSDRFFAERPEGSVSTLKIQRTQQEDSAVYLCASSLAGGKGEQYFGPGTRLTVT.